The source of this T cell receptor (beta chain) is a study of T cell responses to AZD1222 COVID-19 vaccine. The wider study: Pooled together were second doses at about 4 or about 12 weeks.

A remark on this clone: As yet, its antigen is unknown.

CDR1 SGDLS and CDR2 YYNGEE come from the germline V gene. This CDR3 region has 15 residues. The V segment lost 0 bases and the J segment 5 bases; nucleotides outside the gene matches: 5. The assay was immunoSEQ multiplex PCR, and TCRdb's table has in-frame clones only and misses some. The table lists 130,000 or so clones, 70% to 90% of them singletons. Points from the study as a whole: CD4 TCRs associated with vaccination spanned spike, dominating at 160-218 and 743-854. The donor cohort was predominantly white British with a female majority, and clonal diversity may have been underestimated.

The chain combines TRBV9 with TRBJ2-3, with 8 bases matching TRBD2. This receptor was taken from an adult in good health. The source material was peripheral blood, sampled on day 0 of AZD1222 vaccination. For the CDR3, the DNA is TGTGCCAGCAGCGTAGCTTCGGCGGGAGGAGATACGCAGTATTTT. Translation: CASSVASAGGDTQYF.